This T cell receptor beta chain comes out of a study of T cell repertoires in cytomegalovirus infection. Study information: Both CMV infection and a matching HLA type were indicated by public TCR beta signatures.

In its sample, this clonotype was seen a few times. The antigen is not known. Whole-study findings and limits: Cumulative public TCR beta family frequency identified CMV carriers with the relevant HLA. The ex vivo response was dominated by HLA-C-restricted CMV-specific TCR beta clonotypes.

Germline CDR1 reads LGHNA; CDR2 reads YSLEER. V was pared by 0 bases and J by 7 bases, with 4 bases of the junction left unmatched. CDR3 size: 15 residues. TCRdb recomputed calls from the reads with MiXCR, one row per CDR3 protein. The sample shows around 230,000 distinct CDR3 sequences, roughly 6.5% of them seen only once. The sequencing sample was made of PBMCs. The chain links TRBV4-3 to TRBJ2-4; 9 bases line up with TRBD1. The origin of this receptor is a human donor in good health (CMV status not recorded). Some clones in this sample may be carry-over from other donors' samples. The CDR3 nucleotides read TGCGCCAGCAGCCAAGATCTTGGGACAGGGAACATTCAGTACTTC. Translated: CASSQDLGTGNIQYF.